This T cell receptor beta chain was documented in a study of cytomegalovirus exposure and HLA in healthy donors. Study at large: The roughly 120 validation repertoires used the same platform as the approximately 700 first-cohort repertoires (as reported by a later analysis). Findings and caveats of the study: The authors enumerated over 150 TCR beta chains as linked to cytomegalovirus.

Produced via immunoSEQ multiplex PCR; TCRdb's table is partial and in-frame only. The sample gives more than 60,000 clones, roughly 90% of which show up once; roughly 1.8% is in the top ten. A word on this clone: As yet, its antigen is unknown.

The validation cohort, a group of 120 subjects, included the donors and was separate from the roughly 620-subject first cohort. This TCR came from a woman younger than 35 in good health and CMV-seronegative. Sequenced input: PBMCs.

The CDR3 DNA follows: TGTGCCAGCAGTGTCCGGGACAGGGACGAAAAACTGTTTTTT. Translation gives CASSVRDRDEKLFF. The J gene is TRBJ1-4, the V gene TRBV25-1; 9 bases agree with TRBD1. Trimming cost V 4 bases and J 8 bases; bases outside gene matches: 5. The CDR3 is 14 residues long. CDR1 is MGHDK, CDR2 SYGVNS, per germline.